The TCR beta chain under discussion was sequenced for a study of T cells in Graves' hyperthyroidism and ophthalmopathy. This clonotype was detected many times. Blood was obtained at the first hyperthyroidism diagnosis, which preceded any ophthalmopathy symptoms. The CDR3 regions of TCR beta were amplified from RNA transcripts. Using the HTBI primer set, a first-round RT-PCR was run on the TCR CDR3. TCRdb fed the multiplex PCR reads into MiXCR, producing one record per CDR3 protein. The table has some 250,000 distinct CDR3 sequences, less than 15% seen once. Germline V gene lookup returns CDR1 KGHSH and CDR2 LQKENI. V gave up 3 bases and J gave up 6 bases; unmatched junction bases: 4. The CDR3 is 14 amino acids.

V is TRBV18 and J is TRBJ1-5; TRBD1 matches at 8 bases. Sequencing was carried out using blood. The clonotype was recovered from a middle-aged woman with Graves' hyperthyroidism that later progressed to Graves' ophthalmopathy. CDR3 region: CASSPDRGGQPQHF. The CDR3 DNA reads TGTGCCAGCTCACCCGACAGGGGAGGTCAGCCCCAGCATTTT.